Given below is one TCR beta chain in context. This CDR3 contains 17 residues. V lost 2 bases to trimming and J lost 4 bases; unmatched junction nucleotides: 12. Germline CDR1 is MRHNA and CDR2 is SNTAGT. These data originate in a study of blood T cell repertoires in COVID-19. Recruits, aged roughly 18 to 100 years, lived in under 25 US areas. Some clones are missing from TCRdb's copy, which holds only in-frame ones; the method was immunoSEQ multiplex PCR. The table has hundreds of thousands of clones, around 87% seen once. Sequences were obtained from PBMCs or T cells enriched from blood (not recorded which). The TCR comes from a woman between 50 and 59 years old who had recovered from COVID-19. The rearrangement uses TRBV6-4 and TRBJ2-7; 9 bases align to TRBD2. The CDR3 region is CASSDPGLAGNAYEQYF. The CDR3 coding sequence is TGTGCCAGCAGTGACCCCGGTCTAGCGGGAAATGCGTACGAGCAGTACTTC.